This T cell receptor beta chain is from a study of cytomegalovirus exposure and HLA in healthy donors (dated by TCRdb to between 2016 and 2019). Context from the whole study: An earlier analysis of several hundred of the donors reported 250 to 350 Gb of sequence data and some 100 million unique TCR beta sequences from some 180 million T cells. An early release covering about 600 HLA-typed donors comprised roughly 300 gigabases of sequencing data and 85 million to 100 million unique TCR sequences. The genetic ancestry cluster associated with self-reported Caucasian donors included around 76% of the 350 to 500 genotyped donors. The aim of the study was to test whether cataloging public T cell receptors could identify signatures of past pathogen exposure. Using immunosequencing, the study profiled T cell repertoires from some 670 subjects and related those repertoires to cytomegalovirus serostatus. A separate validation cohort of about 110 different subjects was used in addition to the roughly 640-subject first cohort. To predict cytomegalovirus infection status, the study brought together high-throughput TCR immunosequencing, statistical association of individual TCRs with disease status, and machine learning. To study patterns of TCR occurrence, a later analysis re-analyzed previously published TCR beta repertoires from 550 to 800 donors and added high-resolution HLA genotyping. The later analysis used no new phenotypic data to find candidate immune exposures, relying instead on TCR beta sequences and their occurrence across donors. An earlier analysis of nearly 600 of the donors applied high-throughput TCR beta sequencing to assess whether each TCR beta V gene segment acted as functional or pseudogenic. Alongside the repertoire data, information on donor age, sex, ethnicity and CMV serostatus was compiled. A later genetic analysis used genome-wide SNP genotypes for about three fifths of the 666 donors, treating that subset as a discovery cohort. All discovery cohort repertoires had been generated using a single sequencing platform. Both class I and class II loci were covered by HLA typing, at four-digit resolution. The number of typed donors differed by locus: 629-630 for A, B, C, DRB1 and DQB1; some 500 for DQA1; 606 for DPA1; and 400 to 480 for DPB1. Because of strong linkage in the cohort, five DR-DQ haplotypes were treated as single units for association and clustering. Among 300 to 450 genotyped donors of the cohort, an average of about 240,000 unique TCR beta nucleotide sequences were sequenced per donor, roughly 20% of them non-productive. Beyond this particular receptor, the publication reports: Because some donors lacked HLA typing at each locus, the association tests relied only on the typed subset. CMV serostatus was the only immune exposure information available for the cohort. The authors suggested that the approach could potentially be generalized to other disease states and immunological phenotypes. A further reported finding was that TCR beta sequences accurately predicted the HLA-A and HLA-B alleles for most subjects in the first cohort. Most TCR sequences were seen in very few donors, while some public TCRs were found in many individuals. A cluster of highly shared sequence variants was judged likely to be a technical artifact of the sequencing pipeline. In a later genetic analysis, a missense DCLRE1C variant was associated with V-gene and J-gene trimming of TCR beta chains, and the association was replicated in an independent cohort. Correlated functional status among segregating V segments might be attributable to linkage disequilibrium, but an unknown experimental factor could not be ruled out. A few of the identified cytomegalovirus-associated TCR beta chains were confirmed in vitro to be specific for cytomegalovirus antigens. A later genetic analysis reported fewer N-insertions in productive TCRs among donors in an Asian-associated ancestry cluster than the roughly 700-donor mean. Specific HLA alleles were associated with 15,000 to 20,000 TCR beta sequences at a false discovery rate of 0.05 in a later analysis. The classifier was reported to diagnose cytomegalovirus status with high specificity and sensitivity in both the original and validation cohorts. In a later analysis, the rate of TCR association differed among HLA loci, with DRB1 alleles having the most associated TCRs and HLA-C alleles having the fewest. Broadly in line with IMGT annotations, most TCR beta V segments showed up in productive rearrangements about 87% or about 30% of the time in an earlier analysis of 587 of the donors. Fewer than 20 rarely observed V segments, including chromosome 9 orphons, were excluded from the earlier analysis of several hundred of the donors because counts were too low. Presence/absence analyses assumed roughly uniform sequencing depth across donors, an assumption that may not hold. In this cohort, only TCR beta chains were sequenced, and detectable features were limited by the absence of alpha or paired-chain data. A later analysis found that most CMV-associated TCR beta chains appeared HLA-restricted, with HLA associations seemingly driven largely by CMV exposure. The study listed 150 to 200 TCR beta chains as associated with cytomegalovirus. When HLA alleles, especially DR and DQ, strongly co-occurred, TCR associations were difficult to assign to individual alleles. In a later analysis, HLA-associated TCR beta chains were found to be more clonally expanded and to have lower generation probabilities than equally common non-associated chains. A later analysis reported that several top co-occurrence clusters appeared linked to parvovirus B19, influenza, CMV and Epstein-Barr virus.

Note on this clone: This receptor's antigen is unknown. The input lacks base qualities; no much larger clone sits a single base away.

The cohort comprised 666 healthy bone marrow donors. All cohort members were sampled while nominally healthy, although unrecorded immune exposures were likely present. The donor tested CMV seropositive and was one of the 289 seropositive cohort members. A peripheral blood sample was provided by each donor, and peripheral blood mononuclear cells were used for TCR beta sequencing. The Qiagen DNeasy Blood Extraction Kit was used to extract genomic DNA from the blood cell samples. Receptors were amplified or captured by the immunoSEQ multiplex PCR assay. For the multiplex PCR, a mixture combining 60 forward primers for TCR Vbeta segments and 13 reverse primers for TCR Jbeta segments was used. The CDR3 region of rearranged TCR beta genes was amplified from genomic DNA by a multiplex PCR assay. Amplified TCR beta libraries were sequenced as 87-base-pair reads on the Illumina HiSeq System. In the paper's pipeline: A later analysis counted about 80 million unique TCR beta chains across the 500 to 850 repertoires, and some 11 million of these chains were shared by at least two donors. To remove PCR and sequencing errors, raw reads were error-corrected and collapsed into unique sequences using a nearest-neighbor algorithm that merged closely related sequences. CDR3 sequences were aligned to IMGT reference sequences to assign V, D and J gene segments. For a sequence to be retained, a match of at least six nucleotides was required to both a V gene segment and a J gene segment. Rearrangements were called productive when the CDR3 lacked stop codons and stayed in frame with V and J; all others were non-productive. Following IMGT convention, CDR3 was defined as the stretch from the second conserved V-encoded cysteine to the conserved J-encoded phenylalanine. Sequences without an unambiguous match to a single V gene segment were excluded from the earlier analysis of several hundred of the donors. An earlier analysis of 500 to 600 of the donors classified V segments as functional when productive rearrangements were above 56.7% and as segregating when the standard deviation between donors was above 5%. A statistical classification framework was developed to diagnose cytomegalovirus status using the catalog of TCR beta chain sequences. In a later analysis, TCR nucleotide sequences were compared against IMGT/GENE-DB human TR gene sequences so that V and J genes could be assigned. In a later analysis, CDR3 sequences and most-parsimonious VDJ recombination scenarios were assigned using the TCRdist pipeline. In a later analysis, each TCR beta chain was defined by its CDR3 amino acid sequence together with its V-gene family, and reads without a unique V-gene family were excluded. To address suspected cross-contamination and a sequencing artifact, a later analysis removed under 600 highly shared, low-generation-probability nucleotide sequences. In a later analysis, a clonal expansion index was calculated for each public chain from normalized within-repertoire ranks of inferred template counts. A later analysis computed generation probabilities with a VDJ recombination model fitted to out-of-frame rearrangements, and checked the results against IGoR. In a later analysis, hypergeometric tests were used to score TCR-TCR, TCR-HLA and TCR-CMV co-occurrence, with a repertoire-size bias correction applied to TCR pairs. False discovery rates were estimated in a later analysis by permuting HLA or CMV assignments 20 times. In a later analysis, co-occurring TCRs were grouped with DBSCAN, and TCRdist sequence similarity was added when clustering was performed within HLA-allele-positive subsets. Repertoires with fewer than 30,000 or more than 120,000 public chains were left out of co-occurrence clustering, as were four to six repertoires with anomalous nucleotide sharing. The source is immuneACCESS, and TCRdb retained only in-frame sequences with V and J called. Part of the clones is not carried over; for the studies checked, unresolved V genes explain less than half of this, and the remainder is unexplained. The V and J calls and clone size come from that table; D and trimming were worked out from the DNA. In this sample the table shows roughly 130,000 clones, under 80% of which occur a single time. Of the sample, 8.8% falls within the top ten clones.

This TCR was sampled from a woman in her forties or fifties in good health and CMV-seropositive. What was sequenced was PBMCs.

The CDR3 region reads CAWSSPGLGRYEQYF. The DNA sequence is as follows: TGTGCCTGGAGCAGTCCGGGACTAGGTCGCTACGAGCAGTACTTC. The sequence links TRBV30 to TRBJ2-7, with 8 bases matching TRBD2. Here V drops 3 bases and J drops 3 bases, and the junction holds 10 bases not matched to any gene. Its CDR3 holds 15 amino acids, cysteine through phenylalanine. Only the CDR3 DNA stays, 45 bases, in frame from base 1. Taken from the germline V gene (reference sequence), the CDR1 and CDR2 loops are GTSNPN and SVGIG.